The TCR beta chain under discussion was sequenced for a study of blood T cell repertoires in COVID-19. Background on the study: Researchers got acute and convalescent COVID-19 samples from the United States, Italy and Spain. PBMCs, B-cell-depleted T cells, or T cells were the source of the cDNA or gDNA that made up the material.

Original handling: Reference gene primer amplification yielded estimated nucleated cell counts. Profiled with immunoSEQ multiplex PCR; TCRdb holds only in-frame clones, not every one. That table furnishes V, J and clone size, whereas the DNA furnished D and trimming. The table includes about 140,000 clones, roughly 81% detected once. The CDR3 covers 16 residues. CDR1 and CDR2 (germline): SGHVS, FQNEAQ. Trimming stripped 5 bases from V and 3 bases from J, with 19 bases between. The source material was peripheral blood. The V call is TRBV7-8, the J call TRBJ1-2; weak D call: TRBD1 (5 bases). The source is a woman in her 50s with active or convalescent COVID-19. CDR3 nucleotide sequence: TGTGCCAGCAGCCTCGTGGGGGGTCCCGTCGACTATGGCTACACCTTC. This gives the protein CASSLVGGPVDYGYTF.